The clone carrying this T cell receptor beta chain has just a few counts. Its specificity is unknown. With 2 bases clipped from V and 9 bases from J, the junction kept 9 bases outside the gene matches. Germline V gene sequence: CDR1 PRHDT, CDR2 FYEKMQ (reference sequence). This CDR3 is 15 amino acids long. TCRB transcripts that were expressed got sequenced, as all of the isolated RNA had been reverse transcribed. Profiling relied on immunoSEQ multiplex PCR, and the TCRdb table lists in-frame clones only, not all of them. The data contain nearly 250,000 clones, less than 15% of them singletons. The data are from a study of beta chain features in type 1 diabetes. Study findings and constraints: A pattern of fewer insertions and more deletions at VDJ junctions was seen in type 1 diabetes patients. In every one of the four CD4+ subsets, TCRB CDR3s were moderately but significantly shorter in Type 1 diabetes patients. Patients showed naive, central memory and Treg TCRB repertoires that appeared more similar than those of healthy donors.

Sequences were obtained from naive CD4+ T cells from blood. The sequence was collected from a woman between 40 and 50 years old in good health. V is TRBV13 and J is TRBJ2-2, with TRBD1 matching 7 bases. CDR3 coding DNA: TGTGCCAGCAGCTTATTCTGGACAGGAGCGCGGGAGCTGTTTTTT. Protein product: CASSLFWTGARELFF. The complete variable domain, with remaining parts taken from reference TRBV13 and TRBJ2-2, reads AAGVIQSPRHLIKEKRETATLKCYPIPRHDTVYWYQQGPGQDPQFLISFYEKMQSDKGSIPDRFSAQQFSDYHSELNMSSLELGDSALYFCASSLFWTGARELFFGEGSRLTVL.